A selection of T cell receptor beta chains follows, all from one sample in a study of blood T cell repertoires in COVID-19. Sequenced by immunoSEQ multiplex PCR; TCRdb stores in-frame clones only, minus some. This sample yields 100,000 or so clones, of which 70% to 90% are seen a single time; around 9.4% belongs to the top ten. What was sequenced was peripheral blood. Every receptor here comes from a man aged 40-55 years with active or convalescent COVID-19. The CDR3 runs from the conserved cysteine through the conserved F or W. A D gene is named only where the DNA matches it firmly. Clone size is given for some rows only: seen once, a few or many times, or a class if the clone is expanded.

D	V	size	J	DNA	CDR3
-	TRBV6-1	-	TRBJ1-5	TGTGCCAGCAGTGAATGGAGGCGGACGAATCAGCCCCAGCATTTT	CASSEWRRTNQPQHF
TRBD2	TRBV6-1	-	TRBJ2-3	TGTGCCAGCAGTGAGGCTAGCGGGGGGGCCTTAGATACGCAGTATTTT	CASSEASGGALDTQYF
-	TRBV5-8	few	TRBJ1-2	TGTGCCAGCAGCTTGGGTCTCACTTCGTCCTATGGCTACACCTTC	CASSLGLTSSYGYTF
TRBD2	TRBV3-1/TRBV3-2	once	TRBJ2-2	TGTGCCAGCAGCCTCTACGGGGCGGGGGGCACCGGGGAGCTGTTTTTT	CASSLYGAGGTGELFF
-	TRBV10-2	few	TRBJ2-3	TGCGCCAGCAGTCAGGGTAAACTCACAGATACGCAGTATTTT	CASSQGKLTDTQYF
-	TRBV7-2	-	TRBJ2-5	TGTGCCAGCAGCCCGTACAGGGATCCGGGGACCCAGTACTTC	CASSPYRDPGTQYF
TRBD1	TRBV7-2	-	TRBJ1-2	TGTGCCAGCAGCACCCGACAGGGTGTGGACTACACCTTC	CASSTRQGVDYTF
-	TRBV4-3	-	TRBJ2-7	TGCGCCAGCAGCCAAGATCAGACGGGGAGGCACGAGCAGTACTTC	CASSQDQTGRHEQYF
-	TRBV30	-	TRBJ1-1	TGTGCCTCTACCCCCGCAGGGGTAGTTGCTTTCTTT	CASTPAGVVAFF
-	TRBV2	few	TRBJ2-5	TGTGCCAGCAGTGACTATGACTCGCGCGGGACCCAGTACTTC	CASSDYDSRGTQYF
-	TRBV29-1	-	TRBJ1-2	TGCAGCGTTGCTCTGGAGGTTGGCTATGGCTACACCTTC	CSVALEVGYGYTF
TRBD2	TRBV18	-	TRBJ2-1	TGTGCCACCTCAGTACTAGCGAGTGAGCAGTTCTTC	CATSVLASEQFF
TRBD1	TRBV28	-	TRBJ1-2	TGTGCCAGCAGTTCATCAGGGGGCGCTGGATATGGCTACACCTTC	CASSSSGGAGYGYTF
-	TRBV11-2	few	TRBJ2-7	TGTGCCAGCAGCCTACTTGCCGGACAGAGCTCCTACGAGCAGTACTTC	CASSLLAGQSSYEQYF
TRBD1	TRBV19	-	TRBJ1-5	TGTGCCAGTAGTGTAGCCGGGACAGGCTACAATCAGCCCCAGCATTTT	CASSVAGTGYNQPQHF